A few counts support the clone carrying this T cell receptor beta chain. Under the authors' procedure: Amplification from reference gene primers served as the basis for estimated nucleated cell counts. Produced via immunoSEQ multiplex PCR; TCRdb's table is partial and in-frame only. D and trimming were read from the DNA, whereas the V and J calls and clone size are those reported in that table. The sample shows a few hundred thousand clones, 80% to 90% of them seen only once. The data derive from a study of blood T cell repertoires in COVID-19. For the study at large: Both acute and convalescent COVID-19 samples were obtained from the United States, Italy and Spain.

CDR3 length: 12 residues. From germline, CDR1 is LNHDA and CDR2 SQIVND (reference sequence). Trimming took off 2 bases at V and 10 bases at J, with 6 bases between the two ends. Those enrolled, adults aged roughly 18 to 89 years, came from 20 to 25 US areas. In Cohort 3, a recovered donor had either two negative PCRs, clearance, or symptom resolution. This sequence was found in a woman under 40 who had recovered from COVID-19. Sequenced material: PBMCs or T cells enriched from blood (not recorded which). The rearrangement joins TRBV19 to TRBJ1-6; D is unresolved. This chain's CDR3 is CASSILGSPLHF. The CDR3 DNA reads TGTGCCAGTAGTATACTGGGCTCACCCCTCCACTTT. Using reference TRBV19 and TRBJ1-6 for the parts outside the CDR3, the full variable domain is DGGITQSPKYLFRKEGQNVTLSCEQNLNHDAMYWYRQDPGQGLRLIYYSQIVNDFQKGDIAEGYSVSREKKESFPLTVTSAQKNPTAFYLCASSILGSPLHFGNGTRLTVT.